This T cell receptor beta chain was observed in a study of CD8+ T cells in alopecia areata. The CDR3 covers 11 residues. Germline loops: CDR1 SQVTM, CDR2 ANQGSEA. The trim removed 3 bases at V and 6 bases at J, leaving 0 bases unmatched. RNA was extracted and reverse transcribed into cDNA as the sequencing template. The data were produced by immunoSEQ multiplex PCR, yet TCRdb's version contains in-frame clones alone and is incomplete. Of 150,000 to 200,000 clones listed, roughly 70% were seen once; the top ten hold approximately 1.3%. Stated treatment: oral pan-JAK inhibitor, 5-10 mg twice daily. This TCR was recovered from a human donor with alopecia areata. The chain carries TRBV29-1 and TRBJ1-1, with 8 bases fitting TRBD1. The material sequenced was CD4+ T cells sorted from blood, taken at week 49, from a patient treated with tofacitinib. The CDR3 DNA reads as TGCAGCGTTGACAGGGGGCCTGAAGCTTTCTTT. It is translated as CSVDRGPEAFF.